This entry lists 9 T cell receptor beta chains sequenced from one sample in a study of OX40 agonist ivuxolimab in advanced cancers. Assay used: immunoSEQ multiplex PCR; TCRdb lists only in-frame clones, some missing. This table has around 91,000 clones, about 91% appearing once. The source material was CD4+ or CD8+ T cells sorted from blood, sampled in a trial of the OX40 agonist ivuxolimab. The receptors here all came from an adult with an advanced solid tumor such as melanoma, head and neck, liver or kidney cancer.

The rearrangement joins TRBV9 to TRBJ1-2, with a possible D match to TRBD1 (5 bases). This CDR3 is built from 14 residues. The ends were cut back, 1 base at V and 5 bases at J, with 12 bases in the middle. Germline CDR1 SGDLS, CDR2 YYNGEE. In DNA form, the CDR3 reads TGTGCCAGCAGCGTACAGGATAGGGGATATGGCTACACCTTC. It specifies CASSVQDRGYGYTF. Supplemented by reference TRBV9 and TRBJ1-2, the full variable domain reads DSGVTQTPKHLITATGQRVTLRCSPRSGDLSVYWYQQSLDQGLQFLIQYYNGEERAKGNILERFSAQQFPDLHSELNLSSLELGDSALYFCASSVQDRGYGYTFGSGTRLTVV.

The CDR3 nucleotides are TGTGCCAGCGGAAAGATTGACACCGGGGAGCTGTTTTTT. It yields the protein CASGKIDTGELFF. This chain links TRBV28 with TRBJ2-2; D gene ambiguous. The CDR3 consists of 13 residues. In germline, CDR1 is MDHEN, CDR2 SYDVKM. Trimming pared 8 bases from V and 3 bases from J, leaving 10 bases between.

This chain links TRBV14 with TRBJ1-3; D is uncertain. V shed 0 bases and J shed 0 bases, with 12 bases lying between them. CDR3 length: 17 residues. Germline V gene data show CDR1 as SGHDN and CDR2 as FVKESK. CDR3 residues: CASSQESGRISGNTIYF. The CDR3 DNA follows: TGTGCCAGCAGCCAAGAATCTGGAAGGATCTCTGGAAACACCATATATTTT.

V usage is TRBV11-2 and J usage is TRBJ2-1, with D unclear. With 0 bases removed from V and 9 bases from J, the gap between germline ends came to 6 bases. In germline, CDR1 is SGHAT, CDR2 FQNNGV. The CDR3 is 12 amino acids. The CDR3 loop reads CASSLDVSEQFF. Here the CDR3 DNA reads TGTGCCAGCAGCTTAGACGTGAGTGAGCAGTTCTTC.

V is TRBV6-1 and J is TRBJ2-3, with 11 bases identical to TRBD2. The CDR3 is made up of 19 amino acids. Germline CDR1 MNHNS, CDR2 SASEGT. J was trimmed by 4 bases and V by 4 bases; bases with no gene match: 16. CDR3 region: CASSGRGPSGGPQSDTQYF. CDR3 in DNA: TGTGCCAGCAGTGGTAGGGGCCCTAGCGGGGGGCCTCAGTCAGATACGCAGTATTTT.

This chain links TRBV4-2 with TRBJ2-5; D is perhaps TRBD1 or TRBD2 (5 bases each). Looked up from germline, CDR1 is LGHNA and CDR2 is YNFKEQ. The CDR3 consists of 18 residues. Trimming removed 0 bases from V and 0 bases from J, with 17 bases in between. The CDR3 reads CASSQDPGRGEYQETQYF. For the CDR3, the DNA is TGTGCCAGCAGCCAAGATCCGGGTCGGGGCGAGTACCAAGAGACCCAGTACTTC.

This chain connects TRBV9 to TRBJ2-1; possible D gene TRBD2, 6 bases. Per the germline V gene, CDR1 is SGDLS and CDR2 is YYNGEE. Trimming took off 3 bases at V and 7 bases at J, with 17 bases between the two ends. The CDR3 consists of 15 residues. The CDR3 reads CASSGGGAARNEQFF. CDR3 in DNA: TGTGCCAGCAGCGGCGGCGGGGCTGCGCGTAATGAGCAGTTCTTC.

The chain carries TRBV5-1 and TRBJ2-3; perhaps TRBD1 as D (6 bases). Per germline, CDR1 SGHRS and CDR2 YFSETQ. V lost 3 bases to trimming and J lost 11 bases, with 19 bases between them. The length of the CDR3 is 14 residues. The CDR3 DNA follows: TGCGCCAGCAGCTCCCGTTGGGGGCAGGGGTGGCAGTATTTT. Translating it yields CASSSRWGQGWQYF.

The V and J genes are TRBV6-6 and TRBJ2-7; tentatively, D is TRBD2 (6 bases). CDR1 is MNHNY and CDR2 is SVGAGI in the germline V gene (reference sequence). This CDR3 region has 15 residues. Trimming removed 4 bases from V and 2 bases from J, with 15 bases in between. The CDR3 spells CASSSPGERTYEQYF. CDR3 bases: TGTGCCAGCAGTTCCCCGGGGGAACGGACCTACGAGCAGTACTTC.